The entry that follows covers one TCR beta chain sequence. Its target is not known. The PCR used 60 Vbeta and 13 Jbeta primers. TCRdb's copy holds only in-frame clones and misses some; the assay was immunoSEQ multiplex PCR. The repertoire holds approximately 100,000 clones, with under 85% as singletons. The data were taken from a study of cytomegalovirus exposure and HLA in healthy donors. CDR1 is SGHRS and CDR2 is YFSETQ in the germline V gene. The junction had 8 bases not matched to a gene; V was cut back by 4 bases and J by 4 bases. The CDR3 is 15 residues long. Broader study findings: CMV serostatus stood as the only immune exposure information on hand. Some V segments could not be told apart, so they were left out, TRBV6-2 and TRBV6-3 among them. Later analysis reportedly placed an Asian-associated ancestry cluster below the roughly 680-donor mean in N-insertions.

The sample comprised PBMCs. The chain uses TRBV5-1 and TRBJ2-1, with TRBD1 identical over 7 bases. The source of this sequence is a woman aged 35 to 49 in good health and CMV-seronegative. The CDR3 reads CASSQGDGLYNEQFF. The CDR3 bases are TGCGCCAGCAGCCAGGGGGACGGTCTATACAATGAGCAGTTCTTC.